The following is a TCR beta chain sequence with its context. These data are taken from a study of blood T cell repertoires in COVID-19. Study-wide context: COVID-19 samples collected from the United States, Italy and Spain covered acute and convalescent phases. Sources were T cells, B-cell-depleted T cells, or PBMCs; the material itself was cDNA or gDNA.

The CDR3 is 15 residues long. Per the germline V gene, CDR1 is SGHVS and CDR2 is FQNEAQ. Trimming shortened V by 2 bases and J by 0 bases, and 10 bases separated the two germline ends. Sequencing was performed with immunoSEQ multiplex PCR; in TCRdb, only in-frame clones are kept and a portion is missing. The sample has about 82,000 clones; roughly 80% are singletons. The TCR was taken from a woman aged 40-49 years with active or convalescent COVID-19. Material for sequencing was peripheral blood. This sequence joins TRBV7-8 and TRBJ1-1; perhaps TRBD1 as D (6 bases). DNA for the CDR3: TGTGCCAGCAGCTTACGGGGGGGCATGAACACTGAAGCTTTCTTT. It translates to CASSLRGGMNTEAFF. The variable domain in full, completed from reference TRBV7-8 and TRBJ1-1, reads GAGVSQSPRYKVAKRGQDVALRCDPISGHVSLFWYQQALGQGPEFLTYFQNEAQLDKSGLPSDRFFAERPEGSVSTLKIQRTQQEDSAVYLCASSLRGGMNTEAFFGQGTRLTVV.